These 16 T cell receptor beta chains were sequenced from one sample in a study of T-cell reconstitution after alpha-beta-depleted transplantation in children. Preparation of the TCRbeta library was carried out with unique molecular identifiers. TCRdb re-derived calls from the PCR reads in MiXCR, one entry per CDR3 protein. The table lists about 300,000 distinct CDR3 sequences, 9.5% to 13% of them singletons. Sequences were derived from PBMCs, sampled before TCRalphabeta/CD19-depleted stem cell transplant. All receptors come from a boy younger than two with acute myeloid leukemia, due to receive a stem cell transplant.

This clonotype was found many times. The V call is TRBV6-5, the J call TRBJ2-7; D is uncertain. There are 12 residues in the CDR3. Germline loops: CDR1 MNHEY, CDR2 SVGAGI. Deletions cut 6 bases from V and 2 bases from J, with 8 bases between. The CDR3 bases are TGTGCCAGCAGCGTGAGCCCCTACGAGCAGTACTTC. It encodes CASSVSPYEQYF.

The rearrangement joins TRBV12-5 to TRBJ1-1; 9 bases map to TRBD1. J lost 1 base, V lost 3 bases, and 6 bases had no gene match. The CDR3 loop spans 16 amino acids. Germline V lookup: CDR1 LGHNT, CDR2 FRNRAP. CDR3 coding DNA: TGTGCTAGTGGTTTTGACGACAGGGGGAGGAACACTGAAGCTTTCTTT. This encodes CASGFDDRGRNTEAFF.

This clonotype has a count of ten or more. This chain connects TRBV29-1 to TRBJ2-3, with 10 positions matching TRBD1. This CDR3 contains 13 residues. V dropped 4 bases and J dropped 4; count of bases not matched to a gene: 2. The V gene's germline CDR1 is SQVTM and CDR2 ANQGSEA. CDR3 nucleotide sequence: TGCAGCGTTGGCGGGACAGGGGCAGATACGCAGTATTTT. Its protein is CSVGGTGADTQYF.

The sample holds many counts of this clonotype. V usage is TRBV28 and J usage is TRBJ2-1; TRBD2 matches 9 bases. The V gene end was trimmed by 1 base and the J gene end by 0 bases; junction bases not matched to a gene: 4. The CDR3 has 17 amino acids. Germline assignment: CDR1 MDHEN and CDR2 SYDVKM. The CDR3 region has the DNA TGTGCCAGCAGTTTATTTAGCGGGAGATTCTCCTACAATGAGCAGTTCTTC. This gives the protein CASSLFSGRFSYNEQFF. Looking up the rest from reference TRBV28 and TRBJ2-1 gives the full variable domain: DVKVTQSSRYLVKRTGEKVFLECVQDMDHENMFWYRQDPGLGLRLIYFSYDVKMKEKGDIPEGYSVSREKKERFSLILESASTNQTSMYLCASSLFSGRFSYNEQFFGPGTRLTVL.

CDR3: CASSYEGGGLAGEETQYF. The CDR3 nucleotides are TGTGCCAGCAGTTACGAAGGTGGGGGACTAGCGGGGGAAGAGACCCAGTACTTC. This chain links TRBV6-5 with TRBJ2-5, with TRBD2 matching over 14 bases. The CDR3 consists of 18 residues. J was trimmed by 3 bases and V by 2 bases; bases with no gene match: 8. The germline CDR1 and CDR2 sequences are MNHEY and SVGAGI.

Many counts were recorded for this clonotype. The CDR3 loop reads CASSSKGQGPSNYGYTF. DNA of the CDR3: TGTGCCAGCAGTTCCAAGGGACAGGGGCCTTCTAACTATGGCTACACCTTC. This chain connects TRBV6-5 to TRBJ1-2; 10 nucleotides agree with TRBD1. The junction had 8 bases not matched to a gene; V was cut back by 4 bases and J by 0 bases. Germline values: CDR1 MNHEY, CDR2 SVGAGI. This CDR3 spans 17 amino acids.

This clonotype was seen repeatedly, ten times or more. The chain joins TRBV6-4 to TRBJ2-1; either TRBD1 or TRBD2 may supply D (5 bases each). Per the germline V gene, CDR1 is MRHNA and CDR2 is SNTAGT. The CDR3 has 14 amino acids. Trimming shortened V by 4 bases and J by 8 bases, and 15 bases separated the two germline ends. CDR3 nucleotides: TGTGCCAGCAGTGGAGGGGTCCCCGGGGATGAGCAGTTCTTC. Its translation is CASSGGVPGDEQFF.

This clonotype was counted ten times or more. This chain connects TRBV7-6 to TRBJ2-1, with TRBD2 identical over 13 bases. CDR1 is SGHVS and CDR2 is FNYEAQ in the germline V gene. V shed 3 bases, J shed 9 bases, and the junction held 2 bases outside the gene matches. The CDR3 sequence is 14 residues long. This chain's CDR3 is CASSLRTSGGEQFF. CDR3 coding DNA: TGTGCCAGCAGCTTGAGGACTAGCGGGGGTGAGCAGTTCTTC. The complete variable domain, with remaining parts taken from reference TRBV7-6 and TRBJ2-1, reads GAGVSQSPRYKVTKRGQDVALRCDPISGHVSLYWYRQALGQGPEFLTYFNYEAQQDKSGLPNDRFSAERPEGSISTLTIQRTEQRDSAMYRCASSLRTSGGEQFFGPGTRLTVL.

The sample holds many counts of this clonotype. V gene TRBV12-3 or TRBV12-4 combines with J gene TRBJ2-3; TRBD2 is a possible D gene (5 bases). V dropped 5 bases and J dropped 5 bases, with 8 bases sitting between them. The CDR3 spans 12 residues. The CDR3 DNA sequence: TGTGCCAGCAGTCCTAGCCAAGATACGCAGTATTTT. Translation: CASSPSQDTQYF.

Points on this clonotype: A much bigger clone sits one base away, suggesting this may be a read error. V usage is TRBV5-1 and J usage is TRBJ1-2; tentative D call: TRBD1 (5 bases). The CDR3 extends over 14 amino acids. Germline loops: CDR1 SGHRS, CDR2 YFSETQ. In nucleotides, the CDR3 is TGCGCCAGCTGCTTGGCCGCAGGGAACTATGGCTACACCTTC. Encoded protein: CASCLAAGNYGYTF.

In its sample, this clonotype was seen many times. This chain joins TRBV12-5 and TRBJ2-1; D gene unclear. V lost 0 bases to trimming and J lost 7 bases, with 13 bases between them. This CDR3 has 15 residues. Germline CDR1 is LGHNT and CDR2 is FRNRAP. The CDR3: CASGLVLGRKNEQFF. The CDR3, as DNA: TGTGCTAGTGGTTTGGTACTCGGTAGGAAAAATGAGCAGTTCTTC. The full variable domain, in which reference TRBV12-5 and TRBJ2-1 provide the parts outside the CDR3, is DARVTQTPRHKVTEMGQEVTMRCQPILGHNTVFWYRQTMMQGLELLAYFRNRAPLDDSGMPKDRFSAEMPDATLATLKIQPSEPRDSAVYFCASGLVLGRKNEQFFGPGTRLTVL.

This clonotype was found many times. This sequence joins TRBV29-1 and TRBJ2-7; D is unresolved. The length of the CDR3 is 14 residues. The V and J ends lost 4 bases and 3 bases respectively, with 16 bases between them. Germline CDR1 reads SQVTM; CDR2 reads ANQGSEA. The CDR3 sequence is CSVGGSGQNYEQYF. The CDR3 bases are TGCAGCGTTGGGGGAAGTGGGCAGAACTACGAGCAGTACTTC.

This clonotype was seen at least ten times. The chain employs TRBV5-1 and TRBJ1-4; D unclear. Germline-derived CDR1 and CDR2 are SGHRS and YFSETQ. V shed 4 bases and J shed 7 bases, with 11 bases lying between them. This CDR3 comprises 13 residues. The CDR3 sequence: CASSVRLGEKLFF. Here the CDR3 DNA reads TGCGCCAGCAGCGTCAGACTGGGTGAAAAACTGTTTTTT. The whole variable domain, remainder taken from reference TRBV5-1 and TRBJ1-4, is KAGVTQTPRYLIKTRGQQVTLSCSPISGHRSVSWYQQTPGQGLQFLFEYFSETQRNKGNFPGRFSGRQFSNSRSEMNVSTLELGDSALYLCASSVRLGEKLFFGSGTQLSVL.

At least ten counts were recorded for this clonotype. The rearrangement links TRBV18 to TRBJ1-3; 8 nucleotides match TRBD1. In germline, CDR1 is KGHSH, CDR2 LQKENI. Trimming cost V 6 bases and J 0 bases; bases outside gene matches: 7. The length of the CDR3 is 16 residues. The CDR3 reads CASSHRGSSSGNTIYF. CDR3 DNA sequence: TGTGCCAGCTCGCACAGGGGGTCCAGCTCTGGAAACACCATATATTTT. Based on the CDR3 plus reference TRBV18 and TRBJ1-3, the full variable domain is NAGVMQNPRHLVRRRGQEARLRCSPMKGHSHVYWYRQLPEEGLKFMVYLQKENIIDESGMPKERFSAEFPKEGPSILRIQQVVRGDSAAYFCASSHRGSSSGNTIYFGEGSWLTVV.

The rearrangement joins TRBV11-1 to TRBJ2-7; TRBD2 matches 14 bases. This CDR3 comprises 21 residues. CDR1 is SGHAT and CDR2 is FQDESV in the germline V gene (reference sequence). After removal of 5 bases from V and 0 bases from J, the junction contained 18 bases not matched to a gene. The CDR3 region is CASSTREAGTSGRGNSYEQYF. CDR3 nucleotides: TGTGCCAGCAGCACCCGGGAAGCCGGGACTAGCGGGAGAGGGAACTCCTACGAGCAGTACTTC. Complete variable domain (other parts from reference TRBV11-1 and TRBJ2-7): EAEVAQSPRYKITEKSQAVAFWCDPISGHATLYWYRQILGQGPELLVQFQDESVVDDSQLPKDRFSAERLKGVDSTLKIQPAELGDSAMYLCASSTREAGTSGRGNSYEQYFGPGTRLTVT.

A note on this clonotype: One end of the junction is discordant with germline, which a read error may explain. The chain couples TRBV11-2 to TRBJ2-5; either TRBD1 or TRBD2 may fit D (6 bases each). Germline-derived CDR1 and CDR2 are SGHAT and FQNNGV. This CDR3 has 13 residues. The CDR3 region is CASSSLGLTGGKF. For the CDR3, the DNA is TGTGCCAGCAGCTCACTAGGATTGACAGGCGGGAAATTC. Based on the CDR3 plus reference TRBV11-2 and TRBJ2-5, the full variable domain is EAGVAQSPRYKIIEKRQSVAFWCNPISGHATLYWYQQILGQGPKLLIQFQNNGVVDDSQLPKDRFSAERLKGVDSTLKIQPAKLEDSAVYLCASSSLGLTGGKFGPGTRLLVL.